Sequencing of this T cell receptor beta chain was carried out in a study of control samples from healthy donors and cancer patients. Sequencing used immunoSEQ multiplex PCR; TCRdb keeps in-frame clones, though not all of them. The sample carries under 450,000 clones, approximately 90% recorded once. The V end was cut by 5 bases, the J end by 8 bases, with 9 bases between. This CDR3 comprises 11 residues. The V gene's germline CDR1 is MDHEN and CDR2 SYDVKM. The genes are TRBV28 and TRBJ1-1; D gene uncertain. Sequencing input: PBMCs. The sequence was collected from a man aged 35-49 years with head and neck cancer. CDR3 loop: CASSANREAFF. The CDR3 DNA reads TGTGCCAGCAGTGCCAATAGAGAAGCTTTCTTT. Drawing the rest from reference TRBV28 and TRBJ1-1, the complete variable domain is DVKVTQSSRYLVKRTGEKVFLECVQDMDHENMFWYRQDPGLGLRLIYFSYDVKMKEKGDIPEGYSVSREKKERFSLILESASTNQTSMYLCASSANREAFFGQGTRLTVV.